The 18 T cell receptor beta chains reported below all come from one sample, sequenced in a study of Ad26.COV2.S vaccination and SARS-CoV-2 variants. Treatment specified: roughly 20 received Ad26.COV2.S at low or high dose, single or two shots; several received placebo; per-sample allocation not given. After the first vaccine or placebo injection, samples were drawn on day 63. TCRdb's copy holds only in-frame clones and misses some; the assay was immunoSEQ multiplex PCR. This sample has 440,000 or so clones, with 90% found just once. The source was peripheral blood, collected in a trial of Ad26.COV2.S vaccine versus placebo. These receptors were obtained from a person aged 18 to 65 who received the Ad26.COV2.S COVID-19 vaccine or a placebo.

The chain is built from TRBV13 and TRBJ2-7; unclear D gene. Trimming took off 1 base at V and 1 base at J, with 5 bases between the two ends. The CDR3 is made up of 13 amino acids. Germline CDR1 PRHDT, CDR2 FYEKMQ (reference sequence). The CDR3 DNA reads as TGTGCCAGCAGCTTAGCAGGTTCCTACGAGCAGTACTTC. It specifies CASSLAGSYEQYF.

This clone was seen only once. The chain has TRBV7-2 and TRBJ2-7; 7 bases are shared with TRBD1. This CDR3 spans 15 amino acids. Germline V gene lookup returns CDR1 SGHTA and CDR2 FQGNSA. The J segment lost 3 bases and the V segment lost 1 base, leaving 6 bases of the junction unmatched. This CDR3 reads CASSLGPGGHYEQYF. The DNA of the CDR3 is TGTGCCAGCAGCTTAGGCCCAGGGGGACACTACGAGCAGTACTTC.

V usage is TRBV6-1 and J usage is TRBJ1-1; a possible D gene is TRBD1 (6 bases). CDR3 size: 13 residues. CDR1 is MNHNS and CDR2 is SASEGT in the germline V gene. Trimming took off 2 bases at V and 11 bases at J, with 15 bases between the two ends. Written as DNA, the CDR3 is TGTGCCAGCAGTGAAAGACCGACGGGGGGCGCTTTCTTT. This sequence encodes CASSERPTGGAFF.

The chain joins TRBV11-1 to TRBJ1-1; D unresolved. With 2 bases removed from V and 0 bases from J, the gap between germline ends came to 7 bases. This CDR3 is 14 amino acids long. Germline V gene data show CDR1 as SGHAT and CDR2 as FQDESV (reference sequence). The CDR3 region has the DNA TGTGCCAGCAGCTTACGCAGCATGAACACTGAAGCTTTCTTT. Translation: CASSLRSMNTEAFF.

The genes are TRBV19 and TRBJ2-2; maybe TRBD2 (7 bases). From germline, CDR1 is LNHDA and CDR2 SQIVND (reference sequence). Between the trimmed V and J ends, which lost 8 bases and 3 bases, there was a span of 19 bases. The CDR3 totals 16 residues. The CDR3 spells CASPPPGGRDTGELFF. CDR3 DNA: TGTGCCAGTCCCCCCCCCGGGGGGCGGGACACCGGGGAGCTGTTTTTT. Full variable domain (missing parts from reference TRBV19 and TRBJ2-2): DGGITQSPKYLFRKEGQNVTLSCEQNLNHDAMYWYRQDPGQGLRLIYYSQIVNDFQKGDIAEGYSVSREKKESFPLTVTSAQKNPTAFYLCASPPPGGRDTGELFFGEGSRLTVL.

J is TRBJ1-1 and V is TRBV7-9; D is possibly TRBD1 (5 bases). Trimming removed 5 bases from V and 7 bases from J, with 17 bases in between. There are 14 residues in the CDR3. Germline V lookup: CDR1 SEHNR, CDR2 FQNEAQ (reference sequence). CDR3 sequence reads: CASSVDRALIEAFF. The CDR3 bases are TGTGCCAGCAGCGTAGACAGAGCCTTGATTGAAGCTTTCTTT.

In DNA form, the CDR3 reads TGCAGCGGCGGACAGGGAATCTACGAGCAGTACTTC. This codes for CSGGQGIYEQYF. This rearrangement joins TRBV29-1 to TRBJ2-7; 8 bases align to TRBD1. This CDR3 has 12 residues. Per the germline V gene, CDR1 is SQVTM and CDR2 is ANQGSEA. The V gene end was trimmed by 7 bases and the J gene end by 3 bases; junction bases not matched to a gene: 5.

J is TRBJ2-2 and V is TRBV19, with 8 bases identical to TRBD1. Per the germline V gene, CDR1 is LNHDA and CDR2 is SQIVND (reference sequence). The CDR3 contains 14 residues. Unmatched junction bases numbered 5, after V lost 4 bases and J lost 7 bases. The CDR3 DNA reads as TGTGCCAGTAGTACGACAGGGGAAGGCGGGGAGCTGTTTTTT. Protein sequence: CASSTTGEGGELFF. The entire variable domain, with the rest obtained from reference TRBV19 and TRBJ2-2, is as follows: DGGITQSPKYLFRKEGQNVTLSCEQNLNHDAMYWYRQDPGQGLRLIYYSQIVNDFQKGDIAEGYSVSREKKESFPLTVTSAQKNPTAFYLCASSTTGEGGELFFGEGSRLTVL.

This chain links TRBV7-8 with TRBJ1-2; D not certain. Germline CDR1 and CDR2: SGHVS and FQNEAQ. V shed 2 bases and J shed 7 bases, with 11 bases lying between them. The CDR3 has 13 amino acids. The CDR3 region has the DNA TGTGCCAGCAGCTTAACATGGAGAACTGGCTACACCTTC. Its translation is CASSLTWRTGYTF.

This chain connects TRBV27 to TRBJ2-7; TRBD1 aligns across 7 bases. The V gene's germline CDR1 is MNHEY and CDR2 SMNVEV (reference sequence). The CDR3 is 14 amino acids. Losses at the gene ends were 4 bases for V and 3 bases for J; bases not matched to a gene: 6. CDR3 in amino acids: CASSYRDRYYEQYF. The DNA of the CDR3 is TGTGCCAGCAGTTACCGGGACAGATACTACGAGCAGTACTTC.

The rearrangement links TRBV5-6 to TRBJ2-5; D is unresolved. The CDR3 sequence is 14 residues long. Per the germline V gene, CDR1 is SGHDT and CDR2 is YYEEEE. The V gene lost 4 bases and the J gene lost 0 bases, with 10 bases spanning the gap. The CDR3 region is CASSLVDDQETQYF. In nucleotides, the CDR3 is TGTGCCAGCAGCCTAGTGGACGACCAAGAGACCCAGTACTTC.

This sequence joins TRBV11-2 and TRBJ2-5; 11 positions match TRBD2. Germline V CDR1 and CDR2: SGHAT, FQNNGV. The CDR3 extends over 15 amino acids. J was trimmed by 3 bases and V by 5 bases; bases with no gene match: 5. CDR3 residues: CASSTRGLAEETQYF. CDR3 nucleotides: TGTGCCAGCAGCACACGGGGACTAGCGGAAGAGACCCAGTACTTC. The full variable domain, rest sourced from reference TRBV11-2 and TRBJ2-5, is EAGVAQSPRYKIIEKRQSVAFWCNPISGHATLYWYQQILGQGPKLLIQFQNNGVVDDSQLPKDRFSAERLKGVDSTLKIQPAKLEDSAVYLCASSTRGLAEETQYFGPGTRLLVL.

The J gene is TRBJ2-1, the V gene TRBV6-2 or TRBV6-3; 8 nucleotides line up with TRBD1. J was trimmed by 2 bases and V by 6 bases; bases with no gene match: 9. The CDR3 contains 16 residues. The V gene's germline CDR1 is MNHEY and CDR2 SVGEGT. CDR3 sequence reads: CASSQGTGGTYNEQFF. The CDR3 bases are TGTGCCAGCAGCCAAGGGACAGGCGGTACCTACAATGAGCAGTTCTTC.

The CDR3 nucleotides read TGTGCCAGTAGTATTCACGGGCGGGGGGCGAACACCGGGGAGCTGTTTTTT. Amino acid sequence: CASSIHGRGANTGELFF. The V gene is TRBV19, the J gene TRBJ2-2; TRBD2 agrees at 8 bases. V gave up 3 bases and J gave up 0 bases; unmatched junction bases: 6. The germline V gene has CDR1 LNHDA and CDR2 SQIVND (reference sequence). The CDR3 spans 17 residues.

The chain combines TRBV7-9 with TRBJ2-1; D possibly corresponds to TRBD2 (6 bases). Trimming shortened V by 3 bases and J by 7 bases, and 10 bases separated the two germline ends. This CDR3 has 13 amino acids. The germline V gene has CDR1 SEHNR and CDR2 FQNEAQ (reference sequence). CDR3 region: CASSFSGGNEQFF. As DNA, the CDR3 is TGTGCCAGCAGCTTTTCTGGGGGGAATGAGCAGTTCTTC.

V is TRBV2 and J is TRBJ1-1; TRBD1 agrees at 11 bases. The trim removed 1 base at V and 1 base at J, leaving 2 bases unmatched. CDR1 and CDR2 (germline): SNHLY, FYNNEI. The CDR3 extends over 16 amino acids. This CDR3 reads CASSEGDRGANTEAFF. CDR3 coding DNA: TGTGCCAGCAGTGAAGGGGACAGGGGGGCGAACACTGAAGCTTTCTTT.

The V call is TRBV18, the J call TRBJ2-5; D could derive from TRBD1 or TRBD2 (6 bases each). The ends were cut back, 3 bases at V and 5 bases at J, with 13 bases in the middle. Germline V CDR1 and CDR2: KGHSH, LQKENI. This CDR3 has 14 amino acids. The CDR3 DNA reads TGTGCCAGCTCACCGCCCCCGGGGGCGGAGACCCAGTACTTC. Protein: CASSPPPGAETQYF.

With respect to this clone: Distinct nucleotide sequences in the sample also encode this CDR3. V and J are TRBV28 and TRBJ2-7, with D uncertain. Germline-derived CDR1 and CDR2 are MDHEN and SYDVKM. V shed 4 bases and J shed 1 base, with 5 bases lying between them. The CDR3 is made up of 12 amino acids. CDR3 DNA sequence: TGTGCCAGCAGTTCAGGTTCCTACGAGCAGTACTTC. Protein: CASSSGSYEQYF.